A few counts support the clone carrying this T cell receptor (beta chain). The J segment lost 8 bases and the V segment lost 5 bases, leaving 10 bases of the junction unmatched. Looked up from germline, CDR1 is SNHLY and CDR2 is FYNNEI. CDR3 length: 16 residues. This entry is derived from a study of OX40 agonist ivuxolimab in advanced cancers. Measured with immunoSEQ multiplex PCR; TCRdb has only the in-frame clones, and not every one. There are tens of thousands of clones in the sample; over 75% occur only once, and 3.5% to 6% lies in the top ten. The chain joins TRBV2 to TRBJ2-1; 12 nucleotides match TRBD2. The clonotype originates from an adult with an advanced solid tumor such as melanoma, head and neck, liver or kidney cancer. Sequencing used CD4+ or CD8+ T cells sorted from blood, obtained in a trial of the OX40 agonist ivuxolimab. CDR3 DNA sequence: TGTGCCAGCAGTCGGACTAGCGGGAACGTGGAGGATGAGCAGTTCTTC. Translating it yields CASSRTSGNVEDEQFF.